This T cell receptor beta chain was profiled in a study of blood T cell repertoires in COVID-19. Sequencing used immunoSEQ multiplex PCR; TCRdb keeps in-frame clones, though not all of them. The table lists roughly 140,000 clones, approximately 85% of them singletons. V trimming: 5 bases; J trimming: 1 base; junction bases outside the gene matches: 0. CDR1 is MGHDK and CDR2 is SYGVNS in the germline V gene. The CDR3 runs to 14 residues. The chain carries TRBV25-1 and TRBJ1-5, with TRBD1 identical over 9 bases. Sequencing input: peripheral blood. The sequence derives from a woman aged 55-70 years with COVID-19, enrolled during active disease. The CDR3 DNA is TGTGCCAGCAGTACAGGGGGCAGCAATCAGCCCCAGCATTTT. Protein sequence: CASSTGGSNQPQHF. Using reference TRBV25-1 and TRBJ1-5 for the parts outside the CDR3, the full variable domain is EADIYQTPRYLVIGTGKKITLECSQTMGHDKMYWYQQDPGMELHLIHYSYGVNSTEKGDLSSESTVSRIRTEHFPLTLESARPSHTSQYLCASSTGGSNQPQHFGDGTRLSIL.